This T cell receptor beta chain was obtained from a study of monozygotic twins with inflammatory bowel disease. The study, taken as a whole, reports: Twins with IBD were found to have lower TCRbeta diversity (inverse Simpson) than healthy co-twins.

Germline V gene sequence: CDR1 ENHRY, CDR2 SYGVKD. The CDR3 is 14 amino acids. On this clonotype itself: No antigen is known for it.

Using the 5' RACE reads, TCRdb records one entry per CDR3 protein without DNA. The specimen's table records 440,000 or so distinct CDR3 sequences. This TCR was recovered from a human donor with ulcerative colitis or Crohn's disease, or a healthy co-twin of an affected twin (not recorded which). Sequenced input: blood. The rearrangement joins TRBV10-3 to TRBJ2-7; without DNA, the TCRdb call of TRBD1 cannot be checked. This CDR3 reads CAISESGGGSEQYF.